This T cell receptor (beta chain) was recovered during a study of blood T cell repertoires in COVID-19. Study as a whole: The United States, Italy and Spain supplied acute and convalescent COVID-19 samples. Nucleic acid was either cDNA or gDNA, and it came from T cells, B-cell-depleted T cells, or PBMCs.

This clone was seen once. Original processing notes: Amplifying reference gene primers gave estimates of nucleated cell counts. TCRdb keeps only in-frame clones here, not all; method: immunoSEQ multiplex PCR. V and J calls and clone size are copied from that table; D and trimming were computed from the DNA. This table has fewer than 120,000 clones, approximately 68% appearing once. The CDR3 has 16 amino acids. The V gene end was trimmed by 5 bases and the J gene end by 4 bases; junction bases not matched to a gene: 12. CDR1 and CDR2 from the germline V gene are LNHDA and SQIVND (reference sequence). The sequence derives from a woman aged 60 to 75 with acute or convalescent COVID-19. V and J are TRBV19 and TRBJ2-7; 9 nucleotides match TRBD2. The sample was peripheral blood. The CDR3: CASSGGASGDIYEQYF. CDR3 in DNA: TGTGCCAGTAGTGGCGGCGCTAGCGGGGATATTTACGAGCAGTACTTC.